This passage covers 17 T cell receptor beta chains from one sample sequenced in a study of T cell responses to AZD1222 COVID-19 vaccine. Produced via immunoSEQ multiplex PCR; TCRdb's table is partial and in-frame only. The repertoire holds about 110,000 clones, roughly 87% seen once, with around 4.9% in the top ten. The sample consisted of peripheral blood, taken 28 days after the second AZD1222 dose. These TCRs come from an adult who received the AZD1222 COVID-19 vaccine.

The DNA for the CDR3 is TGTGCCAGCAGCAAGCGGACAGGGGTCGGGGAGCTGTTTTTT. Amino acid sequence: CASSKRTGVGELFF. The chain joins TRBV3-1 (or the pseudogene TRBV3-2) to TRBJ2-2, with 9 nucleotides matching TRBD1. This CDR3 contains 14 residues. Germline CDR1 reads LGHDT; CDR2 reads YNNKEL (reference sequence). The V and J ends lost 5 bases and 7 bases, in that order; junction bases with no gene match: 5.

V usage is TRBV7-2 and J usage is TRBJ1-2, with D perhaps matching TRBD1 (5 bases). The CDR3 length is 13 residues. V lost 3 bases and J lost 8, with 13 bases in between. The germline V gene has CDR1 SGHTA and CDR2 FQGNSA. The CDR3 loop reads CASSFTPEGGYTF. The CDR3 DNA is TGTGCCAGCAGCTTTACGCCTGAGGGGGGCTACACCTTC.

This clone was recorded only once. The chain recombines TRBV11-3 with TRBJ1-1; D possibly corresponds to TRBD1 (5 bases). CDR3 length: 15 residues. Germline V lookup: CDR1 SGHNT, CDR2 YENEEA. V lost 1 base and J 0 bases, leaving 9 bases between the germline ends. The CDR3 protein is CASSLGGGMNTEAFF. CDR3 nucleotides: TGTGCCAGCAGCTTAGGGGGCGGGATGAACACTGAAGCTTTCTTT.

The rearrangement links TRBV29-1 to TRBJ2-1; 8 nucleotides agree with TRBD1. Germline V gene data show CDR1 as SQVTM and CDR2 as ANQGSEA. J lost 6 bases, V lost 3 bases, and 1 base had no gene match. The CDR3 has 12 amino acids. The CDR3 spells CSVEDRANEQFF. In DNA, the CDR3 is TGCAGCGTTGAGGACAGGGCCAATGAGCAGTTCTTC.

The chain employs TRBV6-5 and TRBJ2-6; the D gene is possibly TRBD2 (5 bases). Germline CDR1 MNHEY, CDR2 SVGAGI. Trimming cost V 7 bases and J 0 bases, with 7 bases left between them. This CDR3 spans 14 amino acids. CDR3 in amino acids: CASTGSSGANVLTF. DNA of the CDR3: TGTGCCAGCACGGGGAGCTCTGGGGCCAACGTCCTGACTTTC.

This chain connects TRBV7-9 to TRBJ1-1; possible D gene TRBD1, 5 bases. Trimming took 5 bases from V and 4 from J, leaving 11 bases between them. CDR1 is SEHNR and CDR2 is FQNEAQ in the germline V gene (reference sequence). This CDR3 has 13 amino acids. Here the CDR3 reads CASSTRDATEAFF. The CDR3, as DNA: TGTGCCAGCAGCACCAGGGATGCCACTGAAGCTTTCTTT.

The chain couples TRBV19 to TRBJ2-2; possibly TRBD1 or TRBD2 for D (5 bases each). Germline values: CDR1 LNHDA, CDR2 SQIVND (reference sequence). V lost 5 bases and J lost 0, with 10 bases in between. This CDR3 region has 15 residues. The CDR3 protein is CASSPGTANTGELFF. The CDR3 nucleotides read TGTGCCAGTAGTCCTGGGACCGCGAACACCGGGGAGCTGTTTTTT.

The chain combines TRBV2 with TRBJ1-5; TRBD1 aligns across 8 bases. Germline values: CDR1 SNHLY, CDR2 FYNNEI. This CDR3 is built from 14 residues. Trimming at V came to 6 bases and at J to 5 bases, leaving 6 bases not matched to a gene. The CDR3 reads CASRTTGAHQPQHF. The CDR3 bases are TGTGCCAGCAGGACGACAGGGGCTCATCAGCCCCAGCATTTT. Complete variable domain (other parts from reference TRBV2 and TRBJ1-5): EPEVTQTPSHQVTQMGQEVILRCVPISNHLYFYWYRQILGQKVEFLVSFYNNEISEKSEIFDDQFSVERPDGSNFTLKIRSTKLEDSAMYFCASRTTGAHQPQHFGDGTRLSIL.

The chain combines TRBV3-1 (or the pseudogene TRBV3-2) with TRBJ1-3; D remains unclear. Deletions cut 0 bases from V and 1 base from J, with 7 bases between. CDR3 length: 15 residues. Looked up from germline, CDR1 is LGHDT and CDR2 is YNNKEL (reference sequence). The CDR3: CASSQERLSGNTIYF. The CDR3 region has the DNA TGTGCCAGCAGCCAAGAACGCCTTTCTGGAAACACCATATATTTT.

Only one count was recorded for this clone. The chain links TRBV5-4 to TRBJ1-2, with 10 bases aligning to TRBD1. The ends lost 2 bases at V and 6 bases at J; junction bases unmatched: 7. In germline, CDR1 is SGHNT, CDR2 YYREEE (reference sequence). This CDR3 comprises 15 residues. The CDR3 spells CASSLFGTGEDGYTF. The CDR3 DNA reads TGTGCCAGCAGCTTATTCGGGACAGGGGAGGATGGCTACACCTTC.

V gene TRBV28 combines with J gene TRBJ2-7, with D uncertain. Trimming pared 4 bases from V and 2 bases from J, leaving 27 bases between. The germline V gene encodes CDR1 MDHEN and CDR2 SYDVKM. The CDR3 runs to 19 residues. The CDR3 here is CASSYLPQERSGGTYEQYF. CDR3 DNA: TGTGCCAGCAGTTACCTACCCCAAGAGAGGTCGGGCGGCACCTACGAGCAGTACTTC.

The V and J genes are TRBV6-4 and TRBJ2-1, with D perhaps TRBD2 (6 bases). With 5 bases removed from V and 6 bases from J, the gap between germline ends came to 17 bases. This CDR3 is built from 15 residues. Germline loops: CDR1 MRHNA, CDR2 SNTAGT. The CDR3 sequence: CASSTGTSGRNEQFF. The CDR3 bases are TGTGCCAGCAGTACCGGGACTTCGGGACGCAATGAGCAGTTCTTC.

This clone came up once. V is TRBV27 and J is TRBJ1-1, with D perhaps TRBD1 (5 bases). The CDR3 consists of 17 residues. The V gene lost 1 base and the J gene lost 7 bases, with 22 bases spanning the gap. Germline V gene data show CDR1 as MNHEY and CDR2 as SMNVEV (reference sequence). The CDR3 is CASSLWPGGGGTLEAFF. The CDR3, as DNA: TGTGCCAGCAGTTTATGGCCGGGCGGCGGGGGAACACTTGAAGCTTTCTTT.

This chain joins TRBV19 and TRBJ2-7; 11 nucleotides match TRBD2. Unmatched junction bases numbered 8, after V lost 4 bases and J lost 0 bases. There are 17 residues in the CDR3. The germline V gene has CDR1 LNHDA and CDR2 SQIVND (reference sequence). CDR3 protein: CASSRSSGGMNSYEQYF. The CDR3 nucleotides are TGTGCCAGTAGTAGGTCTAGCGGGGGGATGAACTCCTACGAGCAGTACTTC.

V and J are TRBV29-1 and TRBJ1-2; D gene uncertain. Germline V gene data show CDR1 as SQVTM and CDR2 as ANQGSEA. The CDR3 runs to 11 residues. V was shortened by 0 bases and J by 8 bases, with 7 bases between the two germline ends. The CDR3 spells CSVEDLRGYTF. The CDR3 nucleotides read TGCAGCGTTGAAGATTTACGGGGCTACACCTTC.

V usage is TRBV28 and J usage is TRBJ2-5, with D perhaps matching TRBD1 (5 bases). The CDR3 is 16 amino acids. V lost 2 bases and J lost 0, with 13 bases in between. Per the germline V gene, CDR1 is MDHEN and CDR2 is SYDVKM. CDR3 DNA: TGTGCCAGCAGTTTACAGCGAACAGGATACCAAGAGACCCAGTACTTC. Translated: CASSLQRTGYQETQYF.

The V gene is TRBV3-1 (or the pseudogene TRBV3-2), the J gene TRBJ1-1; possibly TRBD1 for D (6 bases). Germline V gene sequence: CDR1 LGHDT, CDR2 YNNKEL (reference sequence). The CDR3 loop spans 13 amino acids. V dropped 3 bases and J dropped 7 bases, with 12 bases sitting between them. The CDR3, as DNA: TGTGCCAGCAGCCAGGGGGGCGGGGGTGAAGCTTTCTTT. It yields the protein CASSQGGGGEAFF.